The next 28 T cell receptor beta chains were all read from a single sample in a study of monozygotic twins with cystic fibrosis. TCRdb's copy holds only in-frame clones and misses some; the assay was immunoSEQ multiplex PCR. The sample yields approximately 25,000 clones, more than 85% seen once. The specimen sequenced was blood. Receptor source: a girl aged 2 to 10 with cystic fibrosis.

V gene TRBV5-1 combines with J gene TRBJ2-3; 10 bases agree with TRBD2. The V gene's germline CDR1 is SGHRS and CDR2 YFSETQ. J lost 1 base, V lost 4 bases, and 15 bases had no gene match. The CDR3 covers 19 residues. The CDR3 region is CASSDPSGGRQGGTDTQYF. CDR3 DNA: TGCGCCAGCAGCGACCCTAGCGGGGGCCGCCAAGGGGGCACAGATACGCAGTATTTT.

V and J are TRBV5-1 and TRBJ2-7; 9 nucleotides match TRBD2. The CDR3 consists of 16 residues. Trimming at V came to 4 bases and at J to 6 bases, leaving 14 bases not matched to a gene. Germline lookup yields CDR1 SGHRS and CDR2 YFSETQ. CDR3 sequence reads: CASSPGQPGGGAEQYF. DNA for the CDR3: TGCGCCAGCAGCCCGGGACAGCCTGGCGGGGGGGCCGAGCAGTACTTC.

The chain recombines TRBV7-6 with TRBJ1-6; TRBD1 is a possible D gene (6 bases). V was shortened by 1 base and J by 9 bases, with 13 bases between the two germline ends. The CDR3 covers 15 residues. Looked up from germline, CDR1 is SGHVS and CDR2 is FNYEAQ. CDR3 nucleotides: TGTGCCAGCAGCTTAGGCCCAGGGGTGCTTTCACCCCTCCACTTT. Its translation: CASSLGPGVLSPLHF.

The V and J genes are TRBV28 and TRBJ1-2; D may be TRBD1 (5 bases). CDR3 length equals 17 residues. V shed 3 bases and J shed 0 bases, with 17 bases lying between them. CDR1 MDHEN and CDR2 SYDVKM come from the germline V gene. In nucleotides, the CDR3 is TGTGCCAGCAGTTTTTTGCAGGGATGGGCCTCTAACTATGGCTACACCTTC. It translates to CASSFLQGWASNYGYTF.

The chain has TRBV19 and TRBJ1-4, with 9 bases identical to TRBD1. The CDR3 is made up of 15 amino acids. J gave up 7 bases and V 4 bases, and 7 bases lay outside the gene matches. Per the germline V gene, CDR1 is LNHDA and CDR2 is SQIVND (reference sequence). The CDR3 protein is CASSRAGQGGEKLFF. Written as DNA, the CDR3 is TGTGCCAGTAGTAGAGCGGGACAGGGTGGTGAAAAACTGTTTTTT.

The count of this clone is one. The rearrangement joins TRBV6-5 to TRBJ1-2; 7 bases match TRBD1. Germline assignment: CDR1 MNHEY and CDR2 SVGAGI. The V and J ends lost 5 bases and 8 bases, in that order; junction bases with no gene match: 5. CDR3 length: 12 amino acids. The CDR3 sequence: CASSNLGQGYTF. CDR3 DNA: TGTGCCAGCAGTAACCTGGGACAGGGCTACACCTTC.

This rearrangement joins TRBV15 to TRBJ1-2; D remains unclear. Germline CDR1 is LNHNV and CDR2 is YYDKDF (reference sequence). The V and J ends lost 5 bases and 0 bases respectively, with 7 bases between them. The CDR3 runs 13 residues. The CDR3 DNA sequence: TGTGCCACCAGCGCGAACTCTAACTATGGCTACACCTTC. It translates to CATSANSNYGYTF.

The chain combines TRBV7-2 with TRBJ2-3; D is unclear. With 0 bases removed from V and 4 bases from J, the gap between germline ends came to 17 bases. CDR1 is SGHTA, CDR2 FQGNSA, per germline. This CDR3 spans 17 amino acids. The chain's CDR3 is CASSLAQLSPRADTQYF. The CDR3 bases are TGTGCCAGCAGCTTAGCGCAGTTATCTCCTCGGGCAGATACGCAGTATTTT.

The gene calls are TRBV18 and TRBJ2-1; TRBD2 aligns across 11 bases. V shed 6 bases, J shed 1 base, and the junction held 5 bases outside the gene matches. Germline V gives CDR1 KGHSH, CDR2 LQKENI. The CDR3 has 16 residues. For the CDR3, the DNA is TGTGCCAGCTCCCCCATAGCGGGGGGGTCCTACAATGAGCAGTTCTTC. It codes for CASSPIAGGSYNEQFF.

The gene calls are TRBV29-1 and TRBJ2-1; TRBD2 matches at 8 bases. The junction had 13 bases not matched to a gene; V was cut back by 7 bases and J by 14 bases. CDR1 and CDR2 (germline): SQVTM, ANQGSEA. The CDR3 runs 12 residues. The CDR3, as DNA: TGCAGCGGTCCGGGACTAGTTTCCAAGGAGTTCTTC. Translating gives CSGPGLVSKEFF.

The genes are TRBV6-5 and TRBJ1-3; D is undetermined. The CDR3 runs 14 residues. V lost 5 bases to trimming and J lost 0 bases, with 8 bases between them. Germline CDR1 MNHEY, CDR2 SVGAGI. CDR3 amino acids: CASSPSLSGNTIYF. CDR3 DNA sequence: TGTGCCAGCAGTCCCTCCCTCTCTGGAAACACCATATATTTT.

This clone has just one count. The chain combines TRBV30 with TRBJ2-3, with TRBD2 matching 10 bases. Germline-derived CDR1 and CDR2 are GTSNPN and SVGIG (reference sequence). The CDR3 spans 11 residues. The CDR3 bases are TGTGCTAGCGGGGGGTCCGGGGAGCAGTATTTT. Translation: CASGGSGEQYF.

V usage is TRBV10-2 and J usage is TRBJ2-7, with D unclear. The V end was cut by 0 bases, the J end by 0 bases, with 15 bases between. The CDR3 loop spans 17 amino acids. Germline V lookup: CDR1 WSHSY, CDR2 SAAADI. In DNA form, the CDR3 reads TGCGCCAGCAGTGAGTCATATTTCGGCCGGAGCTCCTACGAGCAGTACTTC. This translates into CASSESYFGRSSYEQYF.

The chain carries TRBV2 and TRBJ2-7, with a weak D call TRBD1 (6 bases). This CDR3 contains 14 residues. Germline values: CDR1 SNHLY, CDR2 FYNNEI. V lost 4 bases to trimming and J lost 6 bases, with 16 bases between them. CDR3 in DNA: TGTGCCAGCAGTGTTCTACAGGGACGTTCCGAGCAGTACTTC. This gives the protein CASSVLQGRSEQYF. Supplemented by reference TRBV2 and TRBJ2-7, the full variable domain reads EPEVTQTPSHQVTQMGQEVILRCVPISNHLYFYWYRQILGQKVEFLVSFYNNEISEKSEIFDDQFSVERPDGSNFTLKIRSTKLEDSAMYFCASSVLQGRSEQYFGPGTRLTVT.

V usage is TRBV29-1 and J usage is TRBJ1-1; no firm D call. V lost 1 base and J 7 bases, leaving 10 bases between the germline ends. This CDR3 comprises 12 residues. From germline, CDR1 is SQVTM and CDR2 ANQGSEA. CDR3 in amino acids: CSVEVGYHEAFF. In DNA form, the CDR3 reads TGCAGCGTTGAAGTTGGGTACCATGAAGCTTTCTTT.

The chain employs TRBV4-3 and TRBJ1-5; no firm D call. The length of the CDR3 is 17 residues. V lost 4 bases, J lost 3 bases, and 19 bases lay in between. Germline CDR1 and CDR2: LGHNA and YSLEER. CDR3 coding DNA: TGCGCCAGCAGCCCCCACCGGGGAGGGATTAACAATCAGCCCCAGCATTTT. It specifies CASSPHRGGINNQPQHF.

This clone was detected only once. The chain is built from TRBV28 and TRBJ1-3; 7 nucleotides align to TRBD1. Germline V gene sequence: CDR1 MDHEN, CDR2 SYDVKM. There are 18 residues in the CDR3. V shed 4 bases and J 0 bases; nucleotides not matched to a gene: 12. CDR3 residues: CASSSILWDSFSGNTIYF. CDR3 DNA: TGTGCCAGCAGTTCGATCCTCTGGGACAGCTTCTCTGGAAACACCATATATTTT.

Only one count was recorded for this clone. This chain links TRBV6-5 with TRBJ2-7; maybe TRBD1 (5 bases). Trimming pared 6 bases from V and 2 bases from J, leaving 14 bases between. The CDR3 has 14 amino acids. The V gene's germline CDR1 is MNHEY and CDR2 SVGAGI. The CDR3: CASSNPRVAYEQYF. For the CDR3, the DNA is TGTGCCAGCAGCAATCCCAGGGTAGCCTACGAGCAGTACTTC.

The V call is TRBV27, the J call TRBJ1-2; perhaps TRBD1 as D (6 bases). CDR3 length: 17 residues. Trimming took off 2 bases at V and 7 bases at J, with 23 bases between the two ends. Germline V gives CDR1 MNHEY, CDR2 SMNVEV (reference sequence). CDR3 protein: CASSLGVRLQGIAGYTF. Here the CDR3 DNA reads TGTGCCAGCAGTTTAGGGGTGCGGCTCCAGGGGATAGCTGGCTACACCTTC.

The rearrangement links TRBV5-6 to TRBJ1-2; possibly TRBD1 for D (5 bases). Germline V gene sequence: CDR1 SGHDT, CDR2 YYEEEE. The CDR3 has 14 amino acids. Trimming removed 1 base at V and 6 bases at J, with 13 bases between. The CDR3 coding sequence is TGTGCCAGCAGCTTGACGGGGGTATTTCATGGCTACACCTTC. Its translation is CASSLTGVFHGYTF. Complete variable domain (other parts from reference TRBV5-6 and TRBJ1-2): DAGVTQSPTHLIKTRGQQVTLRCSPKSGHDTVSWYQQALGQGPQFIFQYYEEEERQRGNFPDRFSGHQFPNYSSELNVNALLLGDSALYLCASSLTGVFHGYTFGSGTRLTVV.

The V gene is TRBV5-4, the J gene TRBJ1-3, with a weak D call TRBD1 (5 bases). The CDR3 runs 14 residues. The ends were cut back, 2 bases at V and 2 bases at J, with 8 bases in the middle. CDR1 SGHNT and CDR2 YYREEE come from the germline V gene (reference sequence). The CDR3 protein is CASSLAGAGNTIYF. CDR3 sequence (DNA): TGTGCCAGCAGCTTAGCGGGGGCTGGAAACACCATATATTTT.

This rearrangement joins TRBV28 to TRBJ2-4; 7 positions agree with TRBD2. The CDR3 is 14 residues long. V was pared by 2 bases and J by 8 bases, with 6 bases of the junction left unmatched. Germline V gene sequence: CDR1 MDHEN, CDR2 SYDVKM. The CDR3: CASSLTGGRDIQYF. The CDR3 bases are TGTGCCAGCAGTTTAACGGGGGGTAGGGACATTCAGTACTTC.

This chain uses TRBV9 with TRBJ2-1; D is possibly TRBD2 (6 bases). This CDR3 is built from 16 residues. V dropped 0 bases and J dropped 5 bases, with 15 bases sitting between them. The germline V gene encodes CDR1 SGDLS and CDR2 YYNGEE. CDR3 sequence: CASSVASGGSDNEQFF. Here the CDR3 DNA reads TGTGCCAGCAGCGTAGCTAGTGGGGGGAGCGACAATGAGCAGTTCTTC.

The chain recombines TRBV9 with TRBJ2-7, with a weak D call TRBD2 (6 bases). CDR1 and CDR2 (germline): SGDLS, YYNGEE. Trimming pared 0 bases from V and 6 bases from J, leaving 16 bases between. The CDR3 is 15 amino acids. The CDR3 spells CASSVGGGSLGEQYF. CDR3 in DNA: TGTGCCAGCAGCGTAGGTGGGGGGTCATTGGGCGAGCAGTACTTC.

V gene TRBV19 combines with J gene TRBJ1-4; no firm D call. Per the germline V gene, CDR1 is LNHDA and CDR2 is SQIVND (reference sequence). CDR3 length: 15 residues. V was pared by 8 bases and J by 6 bases, with 19 bases between. The DNA of the CDR3 is TGTGCCAGTCGGATGGCGGGGAGGACGGATGAAAAACTGTTTTTT. Encoded protein: CASRMAGRTDEKLFF.

The gene calls are TRBV28 and TRBJ1-5; maybe TRBD1 (5 bases). Per the germline V gene, CDR1 is MDHEN and CDR2 is SYDVKM. The CDR3 runs to 16 residues. Trimming took 3 bases from V and 2 from J, leaving 14 bases between them. This chain's CDR3 is CASSLWGGGRNQPQHF. The CDR3 DNA sequence: TGTGCCAGCAGTTTGTGGGGGGGAGGTCGCAATCAGCCCCAGCATTTT. The whole variable domain, filled in from reference TRBV28 and TRBJ1-5, reads DVKVTQSSRYLVKRTGEKVFLECVQDMDHENMFWYRQDPGLGLRLIYFSYDVKMKEKGDIPEGYSVSREKKERFSLILESASTNQTSMYLCASSLWGGGRNQPQHFGDGTRLSIL.

The chain carries TRBV30 and TRBJ2-5; 7 nucleotides agree with TRBD1. Trimming took 2 bases from V and 5 from J; bases not matched to a gene: 11. The CDR3 runs to 15 residues. Germline V gene lookup returns CDR1 GTSNPN and CDR2 SVGIG (reference sequence). The CDR3 protein is CAWSFPNLGGETQYF. CDR3 nucleotide sequence: TGTGCCTGGAGTTTTCCAAACCTAGGGGGCGAGACCCAGTACTTC. The whole variable domain, filled in from reference TRBV30 and TRBJ2-5, reads SQTIHQWPATLVQPVGSPLSLECTVEGTSNPNLYWYRQAAGRGLQLLFYSVGIGQISSEVPQNLSASRPQDRQFILSSKKLLLSDSGFYLCAWSFPNLGGETQYFGPGTRLLVL.

Only one count was recorded for this clone. The V gene is TRBV4-1, the J gene TRBJ1-2, with TRBD1 matching over 8 bases. This CDR3 has 17 amino acids. J was trimmed by 4 bases and V by 0 bases; bases with no gene match: 10. Germline-derived CDR1 and CDR2 are MGHRA and YSYEKL. The CDR3: CASSQDAPGGLVYGYTF. CDR3 nucleotide sequence: TGCGCCAGCAGCCAAGATGCGCCAGGGGGCCTCGTCTATGGCTACACCTTC.